Each of the 18 T cell receptor beta chains below was sequenced from the same sample in a study of T cell responses to AZD1222 COVID-19 vaccine. Clones were read by immunoSEQ multiplex PCR, and TCRdb kept only the in-frame ones, dropping some. The data hold roughly 260,000 clones, with 93% observed a single time. The sequences come from peripheral blood, collected on day 0 of AZD1222 vaccination. These receptor sequences come from an adult in good health.

The V gene is TRBV15, the J gene TRBJ2-2; D not resolved. V lost 2 bases to trimming and J lost 2 bases, with 3 bases between them. Germline CDR1 LNHNV, CDR2 YYDKDF (reference sequence). This CDR3 has 13 amino acids. CDR3 DNA sequence: TGTGCCACCAGCAGACCCAACACCGGGGAGCTGTTTTTT. It codes for CATSRPNTGELFF.

The rearrangement uses TRBV5-1 and TRBJ1-1, with 8 bases matching TRBD1. V shed 4 bases and J 7 bases; nucleotides not matched to a gene: 12. Germline CDR1 is SGHRS and CDR2 is YFSETQ. This CDR3 contains 15 residues. The CDR3, as DNA: TGCGCCAGCAGCCCCCGGACAGGGTATAATAATGAAGCTTTCTTT. Protein sequence: CASSPRTGYNNEAFF.

This clone was found a few times. The V and J genes are TRBV7-2 and TRBJ2-7, with D perhaps TRBD1 (6 bases). From germline, CDR1 is SGHTA and CDR2 FQGNSA. The CDR3 extends over 15 amino acids. V was clipped by 6 bases and J by 4 bases, with 19 bases between them. The CDR3 region has the DNA TGTGCCAGCAGTATTACCGGGACAATTACTTACGAGCAGTACTTC. Encoded protein: CASSITGTITYEQYF.

The rearrangement uses TRBV5-4 and TRBJ1-2; TRBD1 agrees at 10 bases. The CDR3 sequence is 14 residues long. The germline V gene encodes CDR1 SGHNT and CDR2 YYREEE (reference sequence). With V trimmed by 10 bases and J by 7 bases, 13 bases remained unmatched. DNA of the CDR3: TGTGCCCACCATCCGGGACAGGGGATTGGTGGCTACACCTTC. This sequence encodes CAHHPGQGIGGYTF. Full variable domain (outside the CDR3, taken from reference TRBV5-4 and TRBJ1-2): ETGVTQSPTHLIKTRGQQVTLRCSSQSGHNTVSWYQQALGQGPQFIFQYYREEENGRGNFPPRFSGLQFPNYSSELNVNALELDDSALYLCAHHPGQGIGGYTFGSGTRLTVV.

The CDR3, as DNA: TGTGCCACCAGTGATCCGGGGTTTGGCGGCACAGATACGCAGTATTTT. It specifies CATSDPGFGGTDTQYF. The chain is built from TRBV24-1 and TRBJ2-3, with D perhaps TRBD2 (5 bases). This CDR3 spans 16 amino acids. Trimming pared 3 bases from V and 1 base from J, leaving 13 bases between. CDR1 and CDR2 from the germline V gene are KGHDR and SFDVKD.

The chain is built from TRBV9 and TRBJ1-1; no clear D gene. This CDR3 region has 14 residues. V was pared by 0 bases and J by 1 base, with 7 bases between. CDR1 is SGDLS and CDR2 is YYNGEE in the germline V gene. This chain's CDR3 is CASSVDLGNTEAFF. The CDR3 region has the DNA TGTGCCAGCAGCGTAGATCTAGGGAACACTGAAGCTTTCTTT.

This clone was counted once. The gene calls are TRBV3-1 (or the pseudogene TRBV3-2) and TRBJ2-7; maybe TRBD1 (5 bases). The CDR3 has 12 amino acids. The V gene's germline CDR1 is LGHDT and CDR2 YNNKEL (reference sequence). V was pared by 1 base and J by 4 bases, with 5 bases between. The CDR3 nucleotides are TGTGCCAGCAGCCAAGCAGGGTACGAGCAGTACTTC. The encoded protein is CASSQAGYEQYF.

V usage is TRBV11-3 and J usage is TRBJ1-1, with D possibly TRBD1 on 5 matching bases. CDR3 length: 13 residues. Germline values: CDR1 SGHNT, CDR2 YENEEA. Trimming stripped 3 bases from V and 4 bases from J, with 9 bases between. CDR3 in DNA: TGTGCCAGCAGCTTGGGACGGCTCACTGAAGCTTTCTTT. Translating gives CASSLGRLTEAFF.

This chain joins TRBV6-2 or TRBV6-3 and TRBJ1-2; the match to TRBD1 covers 7 bases. Trimming cost V 6 bases and J 0 bases; bases outside gene matches: 7. This CDR3 has 15 amino acids. Germline V gene sequence: CDR1 MNHEY, CDR2 SVGEGT. The CDR3 DNA sequence: TGTGCCAGCAGCGACCACAGGGGAGCTAACTATGGCTACACCTTC. It encodes CASSDHRGANYGYTF.

The V gene is TRBV11-2, the J gene TRBJ2-5, with D possibly matching TRBD2 (6 bases). From germline, CDR1 is SGHAT and CDR2 FQNNGV. V was pared by 5 bases and J by 9 bases, with 19 bases between. The CDR3 spans 14 residues. CDR3 region: CASSPRLGELAQYF. The CDR3 nucleotides read TGTGCCAGCAGCCCACGACTAGGCGAGTTGGCCCAGTACTTC. Filled out from reference TRBV11-2 and TRBJ2-5, the complete variable domain reads EAGVAQSPRYKIIEKRQSVAFWCNPISGHATLYWYQQILGQGPKLLIQFQNNGVVDDSQLPKDRFSAERLKGVDSTLKIQPAKLEDSAVYLCASSPRLGELAQYFGPGTRLLVL.

This clone showed up just a few times. V usage is TRBV12-2 and J usage is TRBJ2-7; the table's D call of TRBD2 was not tested on the DNA. TRBV12-2 is tagged as a pseudogene. The CDR3 covers 16 residues. The CDR3 region has the DNA TGTGCAAGTCGCTTAGTCAATTTAGCGGGAGAATACGAGCAGTACTTC. It encodes CASRLVNLAGEYEQYF.

V usage is TRBV6-5 and J usage is TRBJ1-6, with 7 bases that match TRBD1. The CDR3 contains 14 residues. CDR1 and CDR2 (germline): MNHEY, SVGAGI. V dropped 5 bases and J dropped 7; count of bases not matched to a gene: 5. The CDR3 DNA is TGTGCCAGCAGTACGGGACAGTGGAATTCACCCCTCCACTTT. Its translation is CASSTGQWNSPLHF.

V is TRBV12-3 or TRBV12-4 and J is TRBJ1-3; no clear D. V was trimmed by 7 bases and J by 2 bases, leaving 3 bases between them. The CDR3 totals 11 residues. CDR3 residues: CASTPGNTIYF. DNA of the CDR3: TGTGCCAGCACTCCTGGAAACACCATATATTTT.

CDR3 sequence reads: CATSRDSLYEQYF. In nucleotides, the CDR3 is TGTGCCACCAGCAGAGATTCCCTCTACGAGCAGTACTTC. This rearrangement joins TRBV15 to TRBJ2-7, with D unresolved. V was trimmed by 0 bases and J by 3 bases, leaving 6 bases between them. This CDR3 is 13 amino acids long. CDR1 is LNHNV and CDR2 is YYDKDF in the germline V gene (reference sequence).

The genes are TRBV11-3 and TRBJ2-1, with TRBD2 matching over 8 bases. In germline, CDR1 is SGHNT, CDR2 YENEEA. The CDR3 loop spans 15 amino acids. The J segment lost 3 bases and the V segment lost 5 bases, leaving 6 bases of the junction unmatched. CDR3 loop: CASSPHGGDYNEQFF. CDR3 sequence (DNA): TGTGCCAGCAGCCCACACGGGGGGGACTACAATGAGCAGTTCTTC. The whole variable domain, remainder taken from reference TRBV11-3 and TRBJ2-1, is EAGVVQSPRYKIIEKKQPVAFWCNPISGHNTLYWYLQNLGQGPELLIRYENEEAVDDSQLPKDRFSAERLKGVDSTLKIQPAELGDSAVYLCASSPHGGDYNEQFFGPGTRLTVL.

This sequence joins TRBV7-2 and TRBJ2-1; D possibly corresponds to TRBD1 (5 bases). Trimming took off 2 bases at V and 13 bases at J, with 12 bases between the two ends. The CDR3 runs to 12 residues. Germline V gene data show CDR1 as SGHTA and CDR2 as FQGNSA. The DNA for the CDR3 is TGTGCCAGCAGCTTAAGACAGCCCCCCCAGTTCTTC. It is translated as CASSLRQPPQFF.

The chain uses TRBV7-3 and TRBJ2-1; possible D gene TRBD2, 5 bases. V was shortened by 5 bases and J by 0 bases, with 17 bases between the two germline ends. CDR1 SGHTA and CDR2 FQGTGA come from the germline V gene. The CDR3 has 17 residues. The CDR3 nucleotides are TGTGCCAGCAGCGCGAGGAGCCGTGAGGGCTCCTACAATGAGCAGTTCTTC. Amino acid sequence: CASSARSREGSYNEQFF.

The chain couples TRBV19 to TRBJ1-5; D unclear. CDR1 and CDR2 (germline): LNHDA, SQIVND (reference sequence). The CDR3 length is 16 residues. Trimming left V 6 bases short and J 6 bases short, with 21 bases between. The CDR3 coding sequence is TGTGCCAGTAGCTATTCCCGGGTCGACCTGAGTCAGCCCCAGCATTTT. It codes for CASSYSRVDLSQPQHF.